This T cell receptor (beta chain) was identified in a study of shared clonotypes between healthy human individuals (dated by TCRdb to the early 2020s). Describing the broader study: A few men and a couple of women, aged 18 to 49 years, made up the cohort. Per donor, three plates each were used for CD4 naive and CD4 memory, two for CD8 naive, and one for CD8 memory. Blood TCR repertoires of roughly five healthy adults were deeply sequenced to estimate repertoire size and the extent of clonotype sharing between individuals. Libraries were prepared and TCR repertoires were sequenced by different laboratories using diverse techniques, in order to increase sequencing depth and limit assay-specific biases. Between about 0.9 and 9 billion PBMCs per donor were obtained by leukapheresis.

Using the deep immunoSEQ assay, multiplex PCR amplified TCR CDR3 regions from genomic DNA. Extracted genomic DNA from each cell subset was distributed evenly across all wells of several immunoSEQ 96-well plates, and each plate was treated as a replicate. For sorted subsets, each replicate PCR was loaded with roughly 200 ng genomic DNA, equivalent to 30,000 or so T cell genomes. The purified libraries were quantified using a Qubit 3.0 fluorometer, sized with a Bioanalyzer 2100, and then quantified again using the KAPA Library Quantification kit. A separate single-read 150-cycle Illumina NextSeq 550 flow cell was used to sequence each immunoSEQ 96-well plate. Processing in the source paper ran as follows. The immunoSEQ output contained only junctional sequences without quality scores, so filtering could not match that applied to full-length reads. Sequences were annotated with PyIR, a Python wrapper for IgBLAST v1.9, using IMGT germline references to assign V/J genes and CDR3. Reads were filtered out if the reads had weak V/J assignments (E-value above 1e-6), no CDR3, stop codons, out-of-frame junctions, or ambiguous translated residues. V3J clonotypes were defined as sequences sharing the same inferred V gene, J gene, and CDR3 amino acid sequence. Percentage overlap between repertoires was calculated by dividing the number of shared unique clonotypes by the size of the smaller repertoire. Repertoire richness was assessed with RTK rarefaction, the Chao1 estimator, and Recon v2.1 estimates of unobserved clonotypes. Generation probabilities were computed with OLGA for all TCRbeta clonotypes obtained by the gDNA method from a few donors. Held by TCRdb, this immuneACCESS table contains in-frame sequences only and omits some clones. Under half of the omission traces to an unresolved V gene where checked; the cause of the rest is unknown. V, J and clone size are taken as reported in that table, and D and trimming were inferred from the DNA itself. The sample includes more than 850,000 clones, with around 78% observed a single time. The top ten hold approximately 0.56% of the sample.

Donors were healthy HIV-negative adults with no recently reported acute infections or vaccinations. All donors were Caucasian adults living in Nashville, Tennessee, USA. CD4+ T cells were enriched through magnetic negative selection, after which naive cells were positively selected on CD45RA and the remaining negative fraction served as the memory subset. After blood collection by leukapheresis, PBMCs were isolated using Ficoll-Histopaque density gradient centrifugation and then cryopreserved in the vapor phase of liquid nitrogen. Analytical flow cytometry was used to check the purity and quantity of each magnetically sorted T cell population. Genomic DNA was isolated from each sorted fraction and quantified by UV absorbance on a Nanodrop 2000c. Results the study describes overall, beyond this receptor: Sampling was restricted to blood, and TCR repertoires in tissue are likely to differ from TCR repertoires in blood. Pairwise subsampling led to the expectation that sequencing depth would affect the degree of clonotype sharing among donors. Rarefaction of sorted-subset datasets indicated incomplete sequencing despite the large sequencing depth. Clonotypes shared by all four sorted-subset donors showed higher generation probabilities than non-shared clonotypes. About 5% of naive CD4, 3.5% of naive CD8, approximately 2% of memory CD4, and about 0.4% of memory CD8 clonotypes were shared across four donors. Estimated clonotype richness was generally larger for naive than for memory subsets. Because the study included only a small number of donors, the genetic and exposure-history diversity represented was limited.

This clone showed up just a few times. It has no known antigen specificity. The input lacks base qualities; no much larger clone sits a single base away. The CDR3, from cysteine to phenylalanine, totals 11 residues. The retained sequence is limited to the CDR3, 33 bases, with the frame set at the first base. CDR1 and CDR2 are drawn from the germline V gene: SQVTM, ANQGSEA. Between the V and J ends, shortened by 5 bases and 4 bases respectively, the junction contains 8 bases. Sequencing input: memory CD4+ T cells from PBMCs. Explained via the paper, the cell subset or site label denotes: CD45RA-negative fraction. The V and J segments used are TRBV29-1 and TRBJ1-1; the D gene remains uncertain. This sequence originates from a man aged 18 to 35 in good health. Some clones in this sample may be carry-over from other donors' samples. The CDR3 in this case is CSVRAATEAFF. The DNA reads TGCAGCGTTCGGGCAGCCACTGAAGCTTTCTTT. The CDR3, completed at both ends by the reference TRBV29-1 and TRBJ1-1 genes, gives the full variable domain SAVISQKPSRDICQRGTSLTIQCQVDSQVTMMFWYRQQPGQSLTLIATANQGSEATYESGFVIDKFPISRPNLTFSTLTVSNMSPEDSSIYLCSVRAATEAFFGQGTRLTVV.